This entry describes one T cell receptor (beta chain). What it binds is not known. This table comes from immunoSEQ multiplex PCR, and its TCRdb copy is limited to in-frame clones, with some not included. Among nearly 80,000 clones, 84% were seen once, and the ten largest hold over 0.4%. This record comes from a study of OX40 agonist ivuxolimab in advanced cancers. The overall study: At 75% to 90% male, the cohort had a mean age of around 56 years, ranging from roughly 20 to 90. A partial response was reached by three patients: one with hepatocellular carcinoma and two with cutaneous melanoma.

Cycle 7 day 1, cycle 4 day 1, and baseline were the timepoints at which blood was sampled. Overall study findings and caveats: Researchers report that CD8+ T cells had, on average, more expanded clones than CD4+.

The receptor was derived from an adult with an advanced solid tumor such as melanoma, head and neck, liver or kidney cancer. The sample consisted of CD4+ or CD8+ T cells sorted from blood, taken in a trial of the OX40 agonist ivuxolimab.

In DNA, the CDR3 is TGTGCCAGCTCCGGGGTCACAGGGACCGGGGAGCTGTTTTTT. It translates to CASSGVTGTGELFF. V gene TRBV18 combines with J gene TRBJ2-2; a weak D match, TRBD1 (6 bases). V shed 6 bases and J shed 5 bases, with 13 bases lying between them. Germline lookup yields CDR1 KGHSH and CDR2 LQKENI. The CDR3 covers 14 residues.